This TCR beta chain was retrieved from a study of blood T cells in healthy people across ages. Germline CDR1 is SNHLY and CDR2 is FYNNEI. CDR3 length: 17 residues. The second PCR ran roughly 6 to 12 cycles with a sample-barcoded 5' primer and J-beta primers. MiXCR, run by TCRdb on the 5' RACE reads, gives a single entry per CDR3 protein. In the table there are around 1,800,000 distinct CDR3 sequences, approximately 40% of which are singletons. The chain couples TRBV2 to TRBJ2-5; 9 nucleotides align to TRBD1. The DNA end lines up better with TRBJ2-7; the J call may be wrong. Source material: blood. This clonotype was obtained from a human donor in good health. CDR3 sequence reads: CASSEINRDRAAYEQYF. As DNA, the CDR3 is TGTGCCAGCAGTGAAATCAATCGGGACAGGGCGGCCTACGAGCAGTACTTC.